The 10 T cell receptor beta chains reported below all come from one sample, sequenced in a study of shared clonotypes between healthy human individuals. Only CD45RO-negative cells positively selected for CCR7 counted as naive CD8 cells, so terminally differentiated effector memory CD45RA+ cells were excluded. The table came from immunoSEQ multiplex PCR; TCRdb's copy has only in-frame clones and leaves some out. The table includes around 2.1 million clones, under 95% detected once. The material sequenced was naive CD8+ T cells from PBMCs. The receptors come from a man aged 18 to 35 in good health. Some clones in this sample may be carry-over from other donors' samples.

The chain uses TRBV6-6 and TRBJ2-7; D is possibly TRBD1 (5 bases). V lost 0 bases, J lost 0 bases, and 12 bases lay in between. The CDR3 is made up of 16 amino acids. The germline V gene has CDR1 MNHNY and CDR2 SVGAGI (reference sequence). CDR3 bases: TGTGCCAGCAGTTACTCGGAACAGGCCTACTCCTACGAGCAGTACTTC. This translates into CASSYSEQAYSYEQYF.

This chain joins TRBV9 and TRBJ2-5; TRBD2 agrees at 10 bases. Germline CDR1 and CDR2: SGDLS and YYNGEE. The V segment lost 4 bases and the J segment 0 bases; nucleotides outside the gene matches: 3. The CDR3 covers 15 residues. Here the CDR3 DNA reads TGTGCCAGCAGCACACTAGCGGGGTACCAAGAGACCCAGTACTTC. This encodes CASSTLAGYQETQYF.

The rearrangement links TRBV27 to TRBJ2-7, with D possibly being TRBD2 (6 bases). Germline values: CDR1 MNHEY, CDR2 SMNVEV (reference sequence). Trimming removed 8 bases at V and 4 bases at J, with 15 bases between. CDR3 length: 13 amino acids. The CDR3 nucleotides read TGTGCCAGCTTCAGCGGGTTCGGGTACGAGCAGTACTTC. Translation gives CASFSGFGYEQYF.

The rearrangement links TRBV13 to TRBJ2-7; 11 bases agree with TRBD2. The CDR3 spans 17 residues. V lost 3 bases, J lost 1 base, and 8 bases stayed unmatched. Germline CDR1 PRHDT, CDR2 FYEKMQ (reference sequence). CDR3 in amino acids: CASSLATSGTRSYEQYF. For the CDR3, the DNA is TGTGCCAGCAGCTTGGCGACTAGCGGGACGAGGTCCTACGAGCAGTACTTC.

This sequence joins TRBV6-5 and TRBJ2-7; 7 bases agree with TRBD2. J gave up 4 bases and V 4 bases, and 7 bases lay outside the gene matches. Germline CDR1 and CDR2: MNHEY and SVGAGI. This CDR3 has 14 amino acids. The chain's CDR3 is CASSFSEGGYEQYF. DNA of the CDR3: TGTGCCAGCAGTTTTTCAGAGGGAGGGTACGAGCAGTACTTC.

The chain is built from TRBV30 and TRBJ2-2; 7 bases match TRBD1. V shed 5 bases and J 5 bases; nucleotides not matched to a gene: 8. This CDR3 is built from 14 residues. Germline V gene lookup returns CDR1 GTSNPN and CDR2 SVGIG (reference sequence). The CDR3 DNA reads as TGTGCCTGGCTATTCCGACAGGGAACCGGGGAGCTGTTTTTT. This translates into CAWLFRQGTGELFF.

This CDR3 is CASSYLHPDRGQPQHF. The CDR3 DNA reads TGTGCCAGCAGTTACTTGCACCCGGACAGGGGGCAGCCCCAGCATTTT. This chain links TRBV6-6 with TRBJ1-5; 10 bases are shared with TRBD1. Trimming cost V 1 base and J 7 bases; bases outside gene matches: 7. CDR3 length: 16 residues. Germline-derived CDR1 and CDR2 are MNHNY and SVGAGI (reference sequence).

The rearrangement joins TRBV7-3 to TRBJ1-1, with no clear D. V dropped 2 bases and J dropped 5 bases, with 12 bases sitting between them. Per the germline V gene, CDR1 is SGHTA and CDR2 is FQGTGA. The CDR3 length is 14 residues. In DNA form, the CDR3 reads TGTGCCAGCAGCTTAGTTGGCCCCGGGACTGAAGCTTTCTTT. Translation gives CASSLVGPGTEAFF.

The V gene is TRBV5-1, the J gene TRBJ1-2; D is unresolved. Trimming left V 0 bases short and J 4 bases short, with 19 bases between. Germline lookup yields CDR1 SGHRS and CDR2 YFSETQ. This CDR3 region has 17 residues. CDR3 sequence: CASSLDAFDRSRYGYTF. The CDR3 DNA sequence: TGCGCCAGCAGCTTGGACGCCTTTGACCGGTCCCGCTATGGCTACACCTTC. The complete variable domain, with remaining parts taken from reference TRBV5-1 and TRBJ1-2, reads KAGVTQTPRYLIKTRGQQVTLSCSPISGHRSVSWYQQTPGQGLQFLFEYFSETQRNKGNFPGRFSGRQFSNSRSEMNVSTLELGDSALYLCASSLDAFDRSRYGYTFGSGTRLTVV.

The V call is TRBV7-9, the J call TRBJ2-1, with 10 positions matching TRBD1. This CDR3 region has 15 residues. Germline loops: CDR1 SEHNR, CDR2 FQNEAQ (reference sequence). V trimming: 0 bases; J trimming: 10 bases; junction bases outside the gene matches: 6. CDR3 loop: CASSLAGQGLGEQFF. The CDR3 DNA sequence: TGTGCCAGCAGCTTAGCGGGACAGGGGCTCGGGGAGCAGTTCTTC.